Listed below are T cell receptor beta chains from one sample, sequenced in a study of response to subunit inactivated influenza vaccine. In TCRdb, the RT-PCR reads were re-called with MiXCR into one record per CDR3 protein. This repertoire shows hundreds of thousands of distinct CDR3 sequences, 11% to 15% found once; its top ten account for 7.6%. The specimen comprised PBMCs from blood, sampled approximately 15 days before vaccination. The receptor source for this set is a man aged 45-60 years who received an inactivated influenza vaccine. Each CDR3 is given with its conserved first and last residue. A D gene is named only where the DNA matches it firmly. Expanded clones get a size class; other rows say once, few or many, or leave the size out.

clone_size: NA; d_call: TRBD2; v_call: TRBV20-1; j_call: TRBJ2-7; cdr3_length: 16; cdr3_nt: TGCAGTGCCAGCACCGGGACTAGCGGGAGGGCAGGAGAGCAGTACTTC; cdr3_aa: CSASTGTSGRAGEQYF
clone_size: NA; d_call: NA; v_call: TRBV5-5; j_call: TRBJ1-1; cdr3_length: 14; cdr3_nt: TGTGCCAGCAGCTTGGCCGATTCGAACACTGAAGCTTTCTTT; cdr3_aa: CASSLADSNTEAFF
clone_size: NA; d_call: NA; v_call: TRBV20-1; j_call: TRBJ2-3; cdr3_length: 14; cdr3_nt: TGCAGTGCCAACCGTCCGGGTGACTTGGATACGCAGTATTTT; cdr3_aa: CSANRPGDLDTQYF
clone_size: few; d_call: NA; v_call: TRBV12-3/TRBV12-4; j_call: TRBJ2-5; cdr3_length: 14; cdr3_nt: TGTGCCAGCAGTTCGGGACACCGCCAAGAGACCCAGTACTTC; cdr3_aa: CASSSGHRQETQYF
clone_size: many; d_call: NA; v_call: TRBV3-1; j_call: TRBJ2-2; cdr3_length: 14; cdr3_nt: TGTGCCAGCAGCTACGCGGAGAACACCGGGGAGCTGTTTTTT; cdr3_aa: CASSYAENTGELFF
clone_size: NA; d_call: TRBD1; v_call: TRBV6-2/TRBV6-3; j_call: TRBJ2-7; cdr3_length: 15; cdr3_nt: TGTGCCAGCAGTTACTTGGGGACAGGTAACTACGAGCAGTACTTC; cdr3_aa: CASSYLGTGNYEQYF
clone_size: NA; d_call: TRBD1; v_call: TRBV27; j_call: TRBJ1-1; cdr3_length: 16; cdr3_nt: TGTGCCAGCAGTTTAGGACAGGTTTGGATGAACACTGAAGCTTTCTTT; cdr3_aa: CASSLGQVWMNTEAFF
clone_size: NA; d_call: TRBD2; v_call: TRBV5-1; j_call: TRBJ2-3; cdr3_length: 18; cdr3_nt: TGCGCCAGCAGCTTACCGACTAGCGGGGGCCCTAGCACAGATACGCAGTATTTT; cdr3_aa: CASSLPTSGGPSTDTQYF
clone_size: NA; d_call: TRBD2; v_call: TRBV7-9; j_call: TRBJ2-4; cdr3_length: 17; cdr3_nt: TGTGCCAGCAGCTTAGCCCGGGGGGTCGCGGGCAAAAACATTCAGTACTTC; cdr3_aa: CASSLARGVAGKNIQYF
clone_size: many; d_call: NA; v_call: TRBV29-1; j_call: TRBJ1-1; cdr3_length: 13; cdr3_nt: TGCAGCGTTGAAGTTACAGCCAACACTGAAGCTTTCTTT; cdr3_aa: CSVEVTANTEAFF
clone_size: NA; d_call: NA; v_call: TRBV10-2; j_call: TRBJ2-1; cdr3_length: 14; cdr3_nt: TGCGCCAGCTGGAAAGGGGGGGGATACAATGAGCAGTTCTTC; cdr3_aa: CASWKGGGYNEQFF
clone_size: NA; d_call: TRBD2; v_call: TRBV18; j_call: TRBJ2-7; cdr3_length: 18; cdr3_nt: TGTGCCAGCTCACCACCCGGGACTAGCGGGGGCCGTTCCTACGAGCAGTACTTC; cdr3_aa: CASSPPGTSGGRSYEQYF
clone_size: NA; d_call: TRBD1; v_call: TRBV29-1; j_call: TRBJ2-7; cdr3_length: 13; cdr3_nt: TGCAGCGTTGTGAGGACAGGATCCTACGAGCAGTACTTC; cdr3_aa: CSVVRTGSYEQYF
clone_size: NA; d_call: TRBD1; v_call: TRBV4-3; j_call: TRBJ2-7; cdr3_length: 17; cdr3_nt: TGCGCCAGCAGCCAAAGTAGGGCCGGGACAGGGTCCTACGAGCAGTACTTC; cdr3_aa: CASSQSRAGTGSYEQYF
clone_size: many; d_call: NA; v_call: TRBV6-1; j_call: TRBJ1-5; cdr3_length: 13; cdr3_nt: TGTGCCAGCCGCACTAATAGCAATCAGCCCCAGCATTTT; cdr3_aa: CASRTNSNQPQHF
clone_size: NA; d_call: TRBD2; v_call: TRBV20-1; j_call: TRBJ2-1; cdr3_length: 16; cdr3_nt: TGCAGTGCTAGGGAGACTAGCGGGTTTAGAGGGGGTGAGCAGTTCTTC; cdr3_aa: CSARETSGFRGGEQFF